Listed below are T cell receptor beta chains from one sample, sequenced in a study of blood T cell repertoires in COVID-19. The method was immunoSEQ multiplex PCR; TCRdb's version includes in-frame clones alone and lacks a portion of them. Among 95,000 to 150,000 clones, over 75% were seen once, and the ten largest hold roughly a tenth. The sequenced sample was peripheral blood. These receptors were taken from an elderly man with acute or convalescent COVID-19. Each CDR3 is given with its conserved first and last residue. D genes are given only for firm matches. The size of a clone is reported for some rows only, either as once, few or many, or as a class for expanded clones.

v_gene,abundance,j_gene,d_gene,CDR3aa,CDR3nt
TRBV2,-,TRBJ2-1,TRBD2,CASSEGGTSGYNEQFF,TGTGCCAGCAGTGAAGGTGGGACTAGCGGTTACAATGAGCAGTTCTTC
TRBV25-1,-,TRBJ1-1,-,CASSENRVPAAEAFF,TGTGCCAGCAGTGAAAATCGGGTCCCGGCTGCTGAAGCTTTCTTT
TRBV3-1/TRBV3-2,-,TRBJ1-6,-,CASSQAGTGENSPLHF,TGTGCCAGCAGCCAAGCAGGGACGGGAGAAAATTCACCCCTCCACTTT
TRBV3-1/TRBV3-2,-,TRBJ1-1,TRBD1,CASSLGTGNTEAFF,TGTGCCAGCAGCCTAGGGACAGGGAACACTGAAGCTTTCTTT
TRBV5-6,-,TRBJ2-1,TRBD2,CASFRTSGSLYNEQFF,TGTGCCAGCTTCAGGACTAGCGGGAGCCTCTACAATGAGCAGTTCTTC
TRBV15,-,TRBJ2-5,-,CATSRDPGDKETQYF,TGTGCCACCAGCAGAGACCCCGGGGACAAGGAGACCCAGTACTTC
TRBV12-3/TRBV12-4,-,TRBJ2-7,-,CASSFRQGHEQYF,TGTGCCAGCAGTTTCAGGCAGGGCCACGAGCAGTACTTC
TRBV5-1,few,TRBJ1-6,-,CASSLASGASSPLHF,TGCGCCAGCAGCTTGGCCTCAGGGGCAAGTTCACCCCTCCACTTT
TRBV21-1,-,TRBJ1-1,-,CASSTGQGARDTEAFF,TGTGCCAGCAGCACCGGACAGGGGGCCCGGGACACTGAAGCTTTCTTT
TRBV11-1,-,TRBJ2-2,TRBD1,CASSTRQGGSTGELFF,TGTGCCAGCAGCACCCGACAGGGTGGGAGTACCGGGGAGCTGTTTTTT
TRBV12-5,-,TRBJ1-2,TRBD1,CASGGFGTASYYTF,TGTGCTAGTGGTGGATTCGGGACAGCTAGTTACTACACCTTC
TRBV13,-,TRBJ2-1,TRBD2,CASRRTSGADEQFF,TGTGCCAGCAGACGGACTAGCGGGGCAGACGAGCAGTTCTTC
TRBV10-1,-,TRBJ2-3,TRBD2,CASSPPAGEGPDSTDTQYF,TGCGCCAGCAGTCCCCCCGCGGGAGAGGGCCCAGACAGCACAGATACGCAGTATTTT
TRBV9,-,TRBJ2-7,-,CASSATGISTYEQYF,TGTGCCAGCAGCGCGACCGGGATATCCACCTACGAGCAGTACTTC
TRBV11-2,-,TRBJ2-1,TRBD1,CASSRDRGFYNEQFF,TGTGCCAGCAGCCGGGACAGGGGCTTCTACAATGAGCAGTTCTTC
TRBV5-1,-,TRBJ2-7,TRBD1,CASRAGGFEQYF,TGCGCCAGCCGGGCAGGGGGCTTCGAGCAGTACTTC
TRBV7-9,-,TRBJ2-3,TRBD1,CASSPGTASTDTQYF,TGTGCCAGCAGCCCCGGGACAGCTAGCACAGATACGCAGTATTTT
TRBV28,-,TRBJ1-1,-,CASSLRGAGTEAFF,TGTGCCAGCAGTTTACGGGGGGCCGGGACTGAAGCTTTCTTT
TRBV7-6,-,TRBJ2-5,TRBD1,CASSRTGGGETQYF,TGTGCCAGCAGCCGGACAGGGGGAGGAGAGACCCAGTACTTC
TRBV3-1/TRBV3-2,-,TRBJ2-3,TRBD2,CASSQGGGGGTDTQYF,TGTGCCAGCAGCCAGGGTGGCGGGGGGGGCACAGATACGCAGTATTTT
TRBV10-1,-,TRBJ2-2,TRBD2,CASSEVSGGNTGELFF,TGCGCCAGCAGTGAAGTCAGCGGGGGAAACACCGGGGAGCTGTTTTTT
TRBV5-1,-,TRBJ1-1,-,CASSLRGLSLNTEAFF,TGCGCCAGCAGCTTGCGAGGGCTCAGCTTGAACACTGAAGCTTTCTTT
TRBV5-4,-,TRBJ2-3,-,CASSLFSAATDTQYF,TGTGCCAGCAGCTTGTTTTCGGCAGCGACAGATACGCAGTATTTT
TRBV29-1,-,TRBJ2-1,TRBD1,CSAADRGLYNEQFF,TGCAGCGCCGCGGACAGGGGGCTCTACAATGAGCAGTTCTTC
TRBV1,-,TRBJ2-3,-,CTSSQGGGSHWSSTDTQYF,TGCACCAGCAGCCAAGGGGGAGGTTCCCACTGGTCTAGCACAGATACGCAGTATTTT
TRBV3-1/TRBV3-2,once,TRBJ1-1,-,CASGLQRGGTEAFF,TGTGCCAGCGGTCTCCAACGGGGGGGGACTGAAGCTTTCTTT
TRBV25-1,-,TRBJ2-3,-,CASGNARGPLQTTDTQYF,TGTGCCAGCGGAAACGCTAGGGGTCCTCTTCAGACCACAGATACGCAGTATTTT
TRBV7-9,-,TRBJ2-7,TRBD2,CASSAIAGGPGSGSYEQYF,TGTGCCAGCAGCGCGATTGCGGGAGGGCCAGGGTCTGGCTCCTACGAGCAGTACTTC
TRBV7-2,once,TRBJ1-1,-,CASSPRGNTEAFF,TGTGCCAGCAGCCCAAGGGGCAACACTGAAGCTTTCTTT
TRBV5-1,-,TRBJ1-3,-,CASSLGASGNTIYF,TGCGCCAGCAGCTTGGGGGCCTCTGGAAACACCATATATTTT
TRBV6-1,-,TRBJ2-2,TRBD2,CASSAGLAGYTGELFF,TGTGCCAGCAGTGCGGGACTAGCGGGATACACCGGGGAGCTGTTTTTT
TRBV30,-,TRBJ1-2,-,CAWSVQGVNYGYTF,TGTGCCTGGAGTGTACAGGGCGTTAACTATGGCTACACCTTC
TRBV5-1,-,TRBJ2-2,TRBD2,CASSLTSGNTGELFF,TGCGCCAGCAGCTTGACTAGCGGAAACACCGGGGAGCTGTTTTTT
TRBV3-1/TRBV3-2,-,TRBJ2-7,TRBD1,CASSRWDRGSYEQYF,TGTGCCAGCAGCCGATGGGACAGGGGGTCATACGAGCAGTACTTC
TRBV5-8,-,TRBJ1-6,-,CASSLVTGGGNSPLHF,TGTGCCAGCAGCTTGGTGACCGGGGGTGGAAATTCACCCCTCCACTTT
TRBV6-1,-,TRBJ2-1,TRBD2,CASSETSGSLGEQFF,TGTGCCAGCAGTGAGACTAGCGGGAGTTTGGGTGAGCAGTTCTTC
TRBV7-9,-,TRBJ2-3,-,CASSLEPTEGTDTQYF,TGTGCCAGCAGCTTAGAACCGACAGAGGGCACAGATACGCAGTATTTT
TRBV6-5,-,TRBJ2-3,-,CASSLSLGRDTQYF,TGTGCCAGCAGTTTATCTCTGGGGCGGGATACGCAGTATTTT
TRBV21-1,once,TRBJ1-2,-,CASSPSPKRYGYTF,TGTGCCAGCAGCCCGAGCCCCAAACGATATGGCTACACCTTC
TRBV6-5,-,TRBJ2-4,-,CATIGEAKNIQYF,TGTGCCACCATCGGGGAAGCCAAAAACATTCAGTACTTC
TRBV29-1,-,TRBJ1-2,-,CSAGGGSYGYTF,TGCAGCGCCGGGGGAGGCAGTTATGGCTACACCTTC
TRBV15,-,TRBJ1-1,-,CATRAVFMNTEAFF,TGTGCCACCAGAGCCGTATTCATGAACACTGAAGCTTTCTTT
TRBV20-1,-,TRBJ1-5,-,CSASPVSNQPQHF,TGCAGTGCTAGTCCAGTTAGCAATCAGCCCCAGCATTTT
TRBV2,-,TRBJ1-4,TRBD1,CASSGVNRGLATNEKLFF,TGTGCCAGCAGTGGGGTGAACAGGGGATTAGCAACTAATGAAAAACTGTTTTTT
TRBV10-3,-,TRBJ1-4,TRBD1,CAISGKGTGKEEKLFF,TGTGCCATCAGTGGCAAAGGGACAGGGAAAGAAGAAAAACTGTTTTTT
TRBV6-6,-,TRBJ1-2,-,CASRANYGYTF,TGTGCCAGCCGGGCTAACTATGGCTACACCTTC
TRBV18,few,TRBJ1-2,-,CASSHPGTPYGYTF,TGTGCCAGCTCCCACCCCGGGACTCCATATGGCTACACCTTC
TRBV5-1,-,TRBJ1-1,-,CASSLEQVGTEAFF,TGCGCCAGCAGCTTGGAACAGGTGGGCACTGAAGCTTTCTTT
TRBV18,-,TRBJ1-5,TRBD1,CASSPGQGVNQPQHF,TGTGCCAGCTCACCCGGACAGGGAGTCAATCAGCCCCAGCATTTT
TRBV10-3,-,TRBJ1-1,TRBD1,CAISANRGGGAEAFF,TGTGCCATCAGTGCTAACAGGGGGGGAGGAGCTGAAGCTTTCTTT
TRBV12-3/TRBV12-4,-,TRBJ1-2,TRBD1,CASRQTGGGGYTF,TGTGCCAGCAGGCAAACAGGGGGAGGTGGCTACACCTTC